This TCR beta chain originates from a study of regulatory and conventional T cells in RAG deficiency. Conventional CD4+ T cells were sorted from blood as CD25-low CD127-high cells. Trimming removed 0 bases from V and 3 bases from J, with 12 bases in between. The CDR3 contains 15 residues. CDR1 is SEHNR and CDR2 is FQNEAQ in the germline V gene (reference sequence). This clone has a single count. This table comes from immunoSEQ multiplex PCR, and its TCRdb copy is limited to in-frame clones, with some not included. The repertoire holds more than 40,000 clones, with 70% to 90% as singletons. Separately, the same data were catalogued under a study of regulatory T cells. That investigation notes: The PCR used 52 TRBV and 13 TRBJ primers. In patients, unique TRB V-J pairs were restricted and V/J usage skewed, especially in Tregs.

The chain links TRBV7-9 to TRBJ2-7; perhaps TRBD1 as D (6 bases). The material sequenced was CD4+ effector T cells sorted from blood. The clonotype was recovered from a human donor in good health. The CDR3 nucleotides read TGTGCCAGCAGCTTAGCTGGGACACCAGACTACGAGCAGTACTTC. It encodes CASSLAGTPDYEQYF.